This is a list of T cell receptor beta chains from one sample in a study of blood T cell repertoires in COVID-19. Sequenced by immunoSEQ multiplex PCR; TCRdb stores in-frame clones only, minus some. The data show some 11,000 clones, with roughly nine tenths seen just once and under 30% held by the top ten. Sequencing was performed on peripheral blood. The origin of the receptors is a man between 25 and 39 years old with active or convalescent COVID-19. Each CDR3 is given with its conserved first and last residue. D genes are given only for firm matches. Clone size is given for some rows only: seen once, a few or many times, or a class if the clone is expanded.

TRBD1 TRBJ2-1 NA TRBV4-1 TGCGCCAGCAGCCACCGATCTCCCACAGGGGACGCTACTTACAATGAGCAGTTCTTC CASSHRSPTGDATYNEQFF
NA TRBJ2-7 NA TRBV5-1 TGCGCCAGCAGCTTGGAAGTCCGGTCCTACGAGCAGTACTTC CASSLEVRSYEQYF
NA TRBJ1-6 NA TRBV19 TGTGCCAGTCAGGGGAGCTCCTATAATTCACCCCTCCACTTT CASQGSSYNSPLHF
NA TRBJ2-4 NA TRBV4-1 TGCGCCAGCAGCCCGGAGGGAACTGGGGCCAAAAACATTCAGTACTTC CASSPEGTGAKNIQYF
NA TRBJ2-5 NA TRBV4-1 TGCGCCAGCAGCGGAGGGCTCCTCCAATCGTCCCAGTACTTC CASSGGLLQSSQYF
TRBD1 TRBJ2-3 NA TRBV9 TGTGCCAGCAGCGTAGAGACAGGGGCTAGCACAGATACGCAGTATTTT CASSVETGASTDTQYF
NA TRBJ1-1 NA TRBV6-6 TGTGCCAGCAGTAAGAGTAAAGCTTTCTTT CASSKSKAFF
TRBD1 TRBJ2-7 NA TRBV11-2 TGTGCCAGCAGCCCGCTCGACAGGGGGAGGTACGAGCAGTACTTC CASSPLDRGRYEQYF
TRBD1 TRBJ2-7 NA TRBV5-5 TGTGCCAGCAGCCACCGACAGGGGGGCTCCTACGAGCAGTACTTC CASSHRQGGSYEQYF
NA TRBJ1-6 NA TRBV2 TGTGCCAGCAGAGAAACAGGGTTGCTATATAATTCACCCCTCCACTTT CASRETGLLYNSPLHF
NA TRBJ1-2 NA TRBV6-1 TGTGCCAGCAGTGAATCGGGTACCTATGGCTACACCTTC CASSESGTYGYTF
TRBD1 TRBJ2-5 NA TRBV30 TGTGCCTGGAGTAAGGGGGCGGCCCAGTACTTC CAWSKGAAQYF
NA TRBJ2-5 few TRBV2 TGTGCCAGGGACAGGGAGGGACGGACTGGCCAAGAGACCCAGTACTTC CARDREGRTGQETQYF
TRBD1 TRBJ1-3 NA TRBV5-4 TGTGCCAGCAGTACGGGACAGGCCTCTGGAAACACCATATATTTT CASSTGQASGNTIYF
NA TRBJ1-6 NA TRBV19 TGTGCCAGTACGTATCGGGTCTCCCGGTATTCACCCCTCCACTTT CASTYRVSRYSPLHF
TRBD2 TRBJ2-3 NA TRBV11-1 TGTGCCAGCAGCTTAGGGCGGGGGTCCTACACAGATACGCAGTATTTT CASSLGRGSYTDTQYF
NA TRBJ1-1 NA TRBV29-1 TGCAGCGCCCAGCCTGGGGGGACGAACACTGAAGCTTTCTTT CSAQPGGTNTEAFF
TRBD1 TRBJ2-2 NA TRBV30 TGTGCCTGGAGATTTTTAGGGACAGGGGAAACCGGGGAGCTGTTTTTT CAWRFLGTGETGELFF
NA TRBJ1-2 NA TRBV7-8 TGTGCCAGCAGCCCCGGCCGGGTGGGACACGTCGGCTACACCTTC CASSPGRVGHVGYTF
TRBD1 TRBJ2-3 NA TRBV18 TGTGCCAGCTCACCACTAGCCCAGGGGACAGCAGATACGCAGTATTTT CASSPLAQGTADTQYF
NA TRBJ2-3 NA TRBV30 TGTGCCTGGAGTTCCGTTAATCAGGCGAAAGATACGCAGTATTTT CAWSSVNQAKDTQYF
NA TRBJ2-1 NA TRBV15 TGTGCCACCAGCCCCCCTGGGTCGGGGCAGTTCTTC CATSPPGSGQFF
NA TRBJ2-1 NA TRBV19 TGTGCCAGTAGTGTCGACATCGCTGCCTACAATGAGCAGTTCTTC CASSVDIAAYNEQFF
TRBD1 TRBJ1-1 NA TRBV19 TGTGCCAGTAGTATTGGACAGGGTCGGACTGAAGCTTTCTTT CASSIGQGRTEAFF
NA TRBJ1-5 NA TRBV12-3/TRBV12-4 TGTGCCAGCAGTTTGGGGGCGAATCAGCCCCAGCATTTT CASSLGANQPQHF
TRBD1 TRBJ2-7 NA TRBV6-1 TGTGCCAGCAGTGAAGGGCCGATGGCAGGGGGCGGCTACGAGCAGTACTTC CASSEGPMAGGGYEQYF
NA TRBJ1-2 NA TRBV25-1 TGTGCCAGCAGTTACAGGGAAGACTATGGCTACACCTTC CASSYREDYGYTF
TRBD2 TRBJ2-1 NA TRBV2 TGTGCCAGCAGTGAAACCCGTAGCGGGGGGGCCGGGGAGCAGTTCTTC CASSETRSGGAGEQFF
NA TRBJ2-1 NA TRBV10-2 TGCGCCAGCAGTGATGGTCGGGGGTCGTTCGATGAGCAGTTCTTC CASSDGRGSFDEQFF
TRBD2 TRBJ2-1 NA TRBV9 TGTGCCAGCAGCGTAGGGCTAGCGGGGGGGCCCGGTGAGCAGTTCTTC CASSVGLAGGPGEQFF
NA TRBJ1-3 NA TRBV3-1/TRBV3-2 TGTGCCAGCAGGCAACAGCAGGAGGTCACCATATATTTT CASRQQQEVTIYF
TRBD1 TRBJ1-4 NA TRBV18 TGTGCCAGCTCATCAACGACAGGGATAACTAATGAAAAACTGTTTTTT CASSSTTGITNEKLFF